This record looks at one TCR beta chain sequence and its context. Its antigen is currently not known. The input lacks base qualities; no much larger clone sits a single base away. The CDR3, from cysteine to phenylalanine, totals 16 residues. Kept here is only the CDR3 DNA, which spans 48 bases and is read in frame from base 1. Trimming takes 5 bases from V and 1 base from J, and the germline ends sit 17 bases apart. From a lookup of the germline V gene (reference sequence), CDR1 and CDR2 are LNHDA and SQIVND. This record comes from a study of shared clonotypes between healthy human individuals (dated by TCRdb to 2020 to 2022). Notes on the research overall: The cohort comprised two women and a few men aged 18 to 49 years. For each donor, CD4 naive and CD4 memory were each given three plates, CD8 naive was given two plates, and CD8 memory was given one plate. To estimate repertoire size and how much clonotypes are shared between individuals, the study performed deep sequencing of blood TCR repertoires from a few healthy adults. Different laboratories and diverse techniques were used to prepare libraries and sequence TCR repertoires, to increase sequencing depth and limit assay-specific biases. Each donor's leukapheresis produced roughly between roughly 0.94 and 9.5 billion PBMCs.

The paper's findings and limits, for the study overall: Sampling was limited to blood, and TCR repertoires in tissue likely differ from TCR repertoires in blood. Incomplete sequencing was indicated by rarefaction of sorted-subset datasets, despite the large sequencing depth. Pairwise subsampling indicated that sequencing depth was expected to affect the degree of clonotype sharing among donors. Naive subsets generally had larger estimated clonotype richness than memory subsets did. Compared with non-shared clonotypes, the clonotypes found in all four sorted-subset donors had higher generation probabilities. The genetic and exposure-history diversity represented was limited by the small number of donors. When several donors were compared, the shared fraction of clonotypes was 5% to 6.5% for naive CD4, around 3.5% for naive CD8, 2.3% for memory CD4, and 0.4% for memory CD8.

Donors were healthy HIV-negative adults with no recently reported acute infections or vaccinations. All donors were Caucasian adults living in Nashville, Tennessee, USA. CD4+ T cells were enriched by magnetic negative selection; naive cells were then positively selected on CD45RA, and the negative fraction formed the memory subset. After blood collection by leukapheresis, PBMCs were isolated using Ficoll-Histopaque density gradient centrifugation and then cryopreserved in the vapor phase of liquid nitrogen. Analytical flow cytometry was used to check the purity and quantity of every magnetically sorted T cell population. Genomic DNA was isolated from each sorted fraction and quantified by UV absorbance on a Nanodrop 2000c. Using the deep immunoSEQ assay, multiplex PCR amplified TCR CDR3 regions from genomic DNA. Genomic DNA extracted from each cell subset was distributed evenly over all wells of several immunoSEQ 96-well plates, and each plate served as one replicate. Each replicate PCR for sorted subsets received approximately 200 ng genomic DNA, equal to roughly 30,000 T cell genomes. Purified libraries were measured with a Qubit 3.0 fluorometer, size-checked on a Bioanalyzer 2100, and measured again with the KAPA Library Quantification kit. Every immunoSEQ 96-well plate was sequenced on a dedicated single-read 150-cycle Illumina NextSeq 550 flow cell. The published analysis was carried out like this. Because the immunoSEQ output included only junctional sequences and no quality scores, the filtering could not be the same as the filtering used for full-length reads. To assign V/J genes and CDR3, sequences were annotated using PyIR, a Python wrapper for IgBLAST v1.9, with IMGT germline references. Reads were removed for weak V/J assignments (E-value above 1e-6), missing CDR3, stop codons, out-of-frame junctions, or ambiguous translated residues. V3J clonotypes were defined by identical inferred V gene, J gene, and CDR3 amino acid sequence. Percentage overlap between repertoires was calculated by dividing the number of shared unique clonotypes by the size of the smaller repertoire. Richness of each repertoire was evaluated using RTK rarefaction, the Chao1 estimator, and Recon v2.1 estimates of unobserved clonotypes. Generation probabilities were computed with OLGA for all TCRbeta clonotypes obtained by the gDNA method from four donors. The clones in this table, taken by TCRdb from immuneACCESS, are in-frame only. Not every clone is retained; where verified, under half of the shortfall comes from an unresolved V gene, and the cause of the rest is unknown. Clone size and the V and J calls come from that table; the DNA yielded D and trimming. The sample table shows over a million clones, and around 97% are seen once. In total, the top ten clones hold approximately 1.2% of the sample.

The TCR sequence derives from a man aged 25-45 years in good health. Material for sequencing was naive CD4+ T cells sorted from blood. Taken with the paper, the label for cell subset or site translates to: CD45RA+ positively selected. The chain links TRBV19 with TRBJ1-2; a tentative D call is TRBD1 (6 bases match). CDR3 reads: CASSLPWTANNYGYTF. The nucleotide sequence is TGTGCCAGTAGTTTACCCTGGACAGCAAATAACTATGGCTACACCTTC.